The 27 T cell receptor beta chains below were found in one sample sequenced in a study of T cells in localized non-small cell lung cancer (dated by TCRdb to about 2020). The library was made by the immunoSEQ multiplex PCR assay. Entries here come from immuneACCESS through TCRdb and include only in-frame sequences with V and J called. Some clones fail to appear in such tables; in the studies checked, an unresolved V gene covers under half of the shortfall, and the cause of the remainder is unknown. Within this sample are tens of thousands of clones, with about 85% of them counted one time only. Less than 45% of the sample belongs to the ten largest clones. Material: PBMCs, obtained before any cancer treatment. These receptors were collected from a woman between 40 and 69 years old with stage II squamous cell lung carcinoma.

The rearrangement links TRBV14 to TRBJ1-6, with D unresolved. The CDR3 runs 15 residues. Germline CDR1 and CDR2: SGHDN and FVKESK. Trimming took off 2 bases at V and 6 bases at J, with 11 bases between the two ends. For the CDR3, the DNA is TGTGCCAGCAGCCAAATGGGCAGAAGTAATTCACCCCTCCACTTT. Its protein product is CASSQMGRSNSPLHF.

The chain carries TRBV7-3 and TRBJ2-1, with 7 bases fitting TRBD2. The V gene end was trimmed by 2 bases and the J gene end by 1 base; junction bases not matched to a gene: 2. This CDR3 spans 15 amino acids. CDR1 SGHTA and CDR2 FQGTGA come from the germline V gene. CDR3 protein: CASSLGAGSYNEQFF. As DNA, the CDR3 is TGTGCCAGCAGCTTAGGAGCGGGATCCTACAATGAGCAGTTCTTC.

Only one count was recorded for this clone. The CDR3 region is CASSGFRNQPQHF. CDR3 DNA: TGTGCCAGCTCGGGATTTCGGAATCAGCCCCAGCATTTT. The chain combines TRBV28 with TRBJ1-5, with no clear D. CDR3 length: 13 residues. V lost 8 bases and J 4 bases, leaving 12 bases between the germline ends. Germline CDR1 and CDR2: MDHEN and SYDVKM.

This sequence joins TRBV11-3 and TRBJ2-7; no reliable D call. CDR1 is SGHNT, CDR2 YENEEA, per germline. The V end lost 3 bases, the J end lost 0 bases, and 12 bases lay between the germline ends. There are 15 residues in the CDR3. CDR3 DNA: TGTGCCAGCAGCTTGGGCAGGAGTGGCTCCTACGAGCAGTACGTC. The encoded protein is CASSLGRSGSYEQYV.

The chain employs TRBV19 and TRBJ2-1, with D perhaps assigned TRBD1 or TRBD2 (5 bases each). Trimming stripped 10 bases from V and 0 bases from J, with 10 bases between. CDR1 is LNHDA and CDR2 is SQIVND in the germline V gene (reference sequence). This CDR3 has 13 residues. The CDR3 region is CATGTDSYNEQFF. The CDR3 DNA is TGTGCCACCGGGACGGACTCCTACAATGAGCAGTTCTTC.

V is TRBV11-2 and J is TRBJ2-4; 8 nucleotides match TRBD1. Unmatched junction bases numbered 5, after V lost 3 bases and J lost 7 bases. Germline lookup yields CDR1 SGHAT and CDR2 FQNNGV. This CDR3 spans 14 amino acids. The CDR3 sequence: CASSFGQGWNIQYF. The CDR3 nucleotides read TGTGCCAGCAGCTTTGGACAGGGTTGGAACATTCAGTACTTC. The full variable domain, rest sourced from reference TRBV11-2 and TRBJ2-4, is EAGVAQSPRYKIIEKRQSVAFWCNPISGHATLYWYQQILGQGPKLLIQFQNNGVVDDSQLPKDRFSAERLKGVDSTLKIQPAKLEDSAVYLCASSFGQGWNIQYFGAGTRLSVL.

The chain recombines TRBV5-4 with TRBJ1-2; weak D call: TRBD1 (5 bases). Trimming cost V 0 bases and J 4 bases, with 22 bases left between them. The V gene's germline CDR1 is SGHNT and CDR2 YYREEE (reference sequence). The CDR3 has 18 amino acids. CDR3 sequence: CASSLEGRQSTLIYGYTF. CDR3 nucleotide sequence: TGTGCCAGCAGCTTGGAGGGGCGGCAGTCAACCCTAATCTATGGCTACACCTTC.

The CDR3 spells CASRPTGGSQPQHF. In DNA, the CDR3 is TGTGCCAGCAGGCCTACAGGGGGCTCTCAGCCCCAGCATTTT. The gene calls are TRBV6-6 and TRBJ1-5; 9 positions agree with TRBD1. The CDR3 runs to 14 residues. V shed 6 bases and J 6 bases; nucleotides not matched to a gene: 6. Germline loops: CDR1 MNHNY, CDR2 SVGAGI (reference sequence).

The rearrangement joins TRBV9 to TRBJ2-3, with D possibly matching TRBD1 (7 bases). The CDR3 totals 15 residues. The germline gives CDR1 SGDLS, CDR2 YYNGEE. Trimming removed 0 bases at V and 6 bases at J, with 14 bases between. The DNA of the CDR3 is TGTGCCAGCAGCGTAGAGGGGGCCCTAGCGGATACGCAGTATTTT. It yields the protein CASSVEGALADTQYF. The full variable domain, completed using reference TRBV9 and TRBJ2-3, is DSGVTQTPKHLITATGQRVTLRCSPRSGDLSVYWYQQSLDQGLQFLIQYYNGEERAKGNILERFSAQQFPDLHSELNLSSLELGDSALYFCASSVEGALADTQYFGPGTRLTVL.

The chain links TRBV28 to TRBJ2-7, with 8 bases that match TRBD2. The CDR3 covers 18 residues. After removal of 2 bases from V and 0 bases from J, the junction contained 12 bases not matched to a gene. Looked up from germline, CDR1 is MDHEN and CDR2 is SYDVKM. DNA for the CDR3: TGTGCCAGCAGTTTACCTCGCCGGAGGAGCGGGAGCTCCTACGAGCAGTACTTC. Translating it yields CASSLPRRRSGSSYEQYF. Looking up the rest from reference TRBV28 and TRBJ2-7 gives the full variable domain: DVKVTQSSRYLVKRTGEKVFLECVQDMDHENMFWYRQDPGLGLRLIYFSYDVKMKEKGDIPEGYSVSREKKERFSLILESASTNQTSMYLCASSLPRRRSGSSYEQYFGPGTRLTVT.

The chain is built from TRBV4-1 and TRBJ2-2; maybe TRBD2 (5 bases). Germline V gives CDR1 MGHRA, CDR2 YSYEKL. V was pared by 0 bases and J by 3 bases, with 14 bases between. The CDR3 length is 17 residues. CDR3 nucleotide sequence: TGCGCCAGCAGCCAAGAGTCTTCTAGCTTGTACACCGGGGAGCTGTTTTTT. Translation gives CASSQESSSLYTGELFF.

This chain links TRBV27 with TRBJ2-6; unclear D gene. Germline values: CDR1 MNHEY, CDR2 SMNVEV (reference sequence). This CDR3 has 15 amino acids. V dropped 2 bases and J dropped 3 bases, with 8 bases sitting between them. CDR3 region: CASSLTPNGANVLTF. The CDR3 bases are TGTGCCAGCAGTTTAACACCTAATGGGGCCAACGTCCTGACTTTC.

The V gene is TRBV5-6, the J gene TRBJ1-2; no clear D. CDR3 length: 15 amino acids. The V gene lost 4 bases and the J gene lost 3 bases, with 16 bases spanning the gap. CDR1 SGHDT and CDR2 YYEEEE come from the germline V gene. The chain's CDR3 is CASSPWNVGDYGYTF. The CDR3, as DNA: TGTGCCAGCAGCCCCTGGAATGTCGGGGACTATGGCTACACCTTC.

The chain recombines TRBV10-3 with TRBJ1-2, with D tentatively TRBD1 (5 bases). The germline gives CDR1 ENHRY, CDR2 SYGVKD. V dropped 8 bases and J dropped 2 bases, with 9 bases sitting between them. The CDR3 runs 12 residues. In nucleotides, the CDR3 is TGTGCCATCGGGGACGGAAACTATGGCTACACCTTC. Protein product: CAIGDGNYGYTF.

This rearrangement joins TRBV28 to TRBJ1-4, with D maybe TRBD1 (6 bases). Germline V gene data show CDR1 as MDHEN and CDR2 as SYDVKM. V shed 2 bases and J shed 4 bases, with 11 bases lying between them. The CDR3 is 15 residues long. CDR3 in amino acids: CASSLGIQGNEKLFF. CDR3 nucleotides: TGTGCCAGCAGTTTAGGGATACAGGGTAATGAAAAACTGTTTTTT.

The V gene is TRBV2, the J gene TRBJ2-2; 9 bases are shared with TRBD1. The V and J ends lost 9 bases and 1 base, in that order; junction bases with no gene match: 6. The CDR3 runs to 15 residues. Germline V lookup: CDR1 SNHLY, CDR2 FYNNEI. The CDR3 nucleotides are TGTGCCAGGGGAGGGACAGGGCGGAACACCGGGGAGCTGTTTTTT. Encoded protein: CARGGTGRNTGELFF.

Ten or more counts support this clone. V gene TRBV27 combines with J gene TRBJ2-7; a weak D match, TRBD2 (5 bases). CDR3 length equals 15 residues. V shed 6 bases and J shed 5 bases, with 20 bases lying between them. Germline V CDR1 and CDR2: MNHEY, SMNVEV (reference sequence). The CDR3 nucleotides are TGTGCCAGCAGCCCAACCCGGGGTCTACTGAACGAGCAGTACTTC. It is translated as CASSPTRGLLNEQYF.

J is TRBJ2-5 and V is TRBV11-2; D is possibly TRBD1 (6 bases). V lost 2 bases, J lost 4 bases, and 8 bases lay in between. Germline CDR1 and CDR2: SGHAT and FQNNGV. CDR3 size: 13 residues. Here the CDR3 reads CASSLQGRETQYF. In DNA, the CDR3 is TGTGCCAGCAGCTTACAGGGGAGAGAGACCCAGTACTTC.

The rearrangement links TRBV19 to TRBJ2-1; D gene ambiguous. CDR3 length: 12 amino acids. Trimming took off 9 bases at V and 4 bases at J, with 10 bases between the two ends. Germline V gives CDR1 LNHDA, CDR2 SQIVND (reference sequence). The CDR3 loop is CASGSLYNEQFF. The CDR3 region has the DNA TGTGCCAGCGGTAGTCTGTACAATGAGCAGTTCTTC.

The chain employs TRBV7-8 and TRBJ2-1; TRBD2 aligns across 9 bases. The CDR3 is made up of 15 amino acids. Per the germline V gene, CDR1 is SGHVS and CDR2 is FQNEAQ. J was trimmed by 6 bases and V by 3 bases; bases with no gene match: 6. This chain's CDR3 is CASSFFSGGLNEQFF. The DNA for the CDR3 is TGTGCCAGCAGCTTTTTTAGCGGGGGCCTCAATGAGCAGTTCTTC.

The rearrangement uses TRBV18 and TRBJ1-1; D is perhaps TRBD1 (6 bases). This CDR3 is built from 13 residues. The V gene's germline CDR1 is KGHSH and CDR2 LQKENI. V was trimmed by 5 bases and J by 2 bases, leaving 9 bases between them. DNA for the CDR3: TGTGCCAGCTCAGGGACACGCAACACTGAAGCTTTCTTT. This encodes CASSGTRNTEAFF. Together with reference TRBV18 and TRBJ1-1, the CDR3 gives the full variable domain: NAGVMQNPRHLVRRRGQEARLRCSPMKGHSHVYWYRQLPEEGLKFMVYLQKENIIDESGMPKERFSAEFPKEGPSILRIQQVVRGDSAAYFCASSGTRNTEAFFGQGTRLTVV.

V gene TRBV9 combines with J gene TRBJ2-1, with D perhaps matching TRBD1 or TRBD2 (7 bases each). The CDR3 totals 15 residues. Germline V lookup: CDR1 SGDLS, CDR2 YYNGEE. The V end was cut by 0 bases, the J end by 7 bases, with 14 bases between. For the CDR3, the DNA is TGTGCCAGCAGCGTAGGGGAGGGGGCGTTAAATGAGCAGTTCTTC. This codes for CASSVGEGALNEQFF.

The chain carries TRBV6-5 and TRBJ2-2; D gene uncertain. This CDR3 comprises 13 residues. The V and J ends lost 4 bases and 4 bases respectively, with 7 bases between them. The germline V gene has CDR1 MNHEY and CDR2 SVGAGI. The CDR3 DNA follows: TGTGCCAGCAGTTGGAAGGCCACCGGGGAGCTGTTTTTT. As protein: CASSWKATGELFF.

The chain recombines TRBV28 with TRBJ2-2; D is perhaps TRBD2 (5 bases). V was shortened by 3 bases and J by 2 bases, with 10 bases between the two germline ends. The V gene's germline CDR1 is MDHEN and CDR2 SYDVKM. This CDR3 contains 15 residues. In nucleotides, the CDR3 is TGTGCCAGCAGTTTTTCTGGGAGCAACACCGGGGAGCTGTTTTTT. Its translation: CASSFSGSNTGELFF.

The CDR3 sequence is CASSLDYSSNQPQHF. CDR3 DNA sequence: TGTGCCAGCAGCTTAGACTACTCCAGCAATCAGCCCCAGCATTTT. The genes are TRBV7-2 and TRBJ1-5, with no clear D. CDR3 length: 15 amino acids. The V gene lost 1 base and the J gene lost 1 base, with 8 bases spanning the gap. CDR1 and CDR2 from the germline V gene are SGHTA and FQGNSA.

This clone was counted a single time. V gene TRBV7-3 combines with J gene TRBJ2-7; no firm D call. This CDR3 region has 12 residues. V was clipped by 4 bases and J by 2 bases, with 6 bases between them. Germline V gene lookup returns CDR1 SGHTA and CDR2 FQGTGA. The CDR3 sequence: CASSSLTYEQYF. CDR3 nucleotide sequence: TGTGCCAGCAGCTCCTTAACCTACGAGCAGTACTTC.

CDR3 in DNA: TGTGCCAGCAGTTTAAGGGGGACAGGGGGCGTGGTAGCTTTCTTT. Translated, it gives CASSLRGTGGVVAFF. The chain carries TRBV28 and TRBJ1-1; the match to TRBD1 covers 12 bases. CDR3 length: 15 amino acids. Germline V gene sequence: CDR1 MDHEN, CDR2 SYDVKM. J gave up 10 bases and V 2 bases, and 8 bases lay outside the gene matches.